Given below is one T cell receptor (beta chain) in context. This clone's antigen is unknown. Base-call qualities are not available, and no considerably larger clone is one nucleotide away. The CDR3, from cysteine to phenylalanine, totals 14 residues. The kept DNA is CDR3 alone, 42 bases in frame from the first base. V was cut back by 2 bases and J by 6 bases, leaving a gap of 12 bases between them. The germline V gene sets CDR1 to SGHRS and CDR2 to YFSETQ. Read against the paper, the sample's time point label means: baseline before first vaccination. Vaccinee samples were obtained from the UK trials COV001 and COV002, which included a single-blind randomized controlled phase 2/3 trial of AZD1222 (ChAdOx1 nCoV-19) in healthy adults. For TCRbeta chain sequencing, PBMC samples from trial participants were taken at day 0 and at day 28 after the second dose. The CDR3 regions of human TCRbeta chains were analyzed by immunosequencing. In the original analysis: Repertoire TCRs were checked for matches against a reference library of SARS-CoV-2-specific TCRs that had been generated using the MIRA antigen-specificity platform. Breadth was defined as the fraction of unique TCRs that were SARS-CoV-2-associated, and depth was defined as the fraction of total T cells that were SARS-CoV-2-associated. Each spike-specific TCR was assigned to its reactive spike region and to a CD4 or CD8 class using the MIRA data. Log10-transformed breadth and depth values were compared by one-way ANOVA with Sidak's multiple comparisons tests. TCRdb holds this immuneACCESS table with in-frame rearrangements only. Some clones are missing; in checked studies, unresolved V genes explain under half, and the rest has no known cause. That table supplies the V and J calls and clone size; D and trimming were determined from the DNA. The sample records some 130,000 clones, about 89% of which are singletons. The ten largest clones take up roughly 6% of the sample.

These data come from a study of T cell responses to AZD1222 COVID-19 vaccine listed by TCRdb under 2021. A note on the overall study: AZD1222 recipients given second doses at about 4 weeks or at about 12 weeks were pooled, since spike-specific TCR depth and breadth were not found to differ between the two schedules. A total of about 240 trial participants underwent TCR sequencing, of whom approximately 210 received two doses of AZD1222 and about 25 received two doses of the MenACWY control vaccine. Trial participants were enrolled by age into 18-55, 56-69 and 70-plus year subgroups, with 148, 28 and 57 TCR-sequenced participants respectively. General conclusions and limits of the study: Epitopes outside the regions mutated in the B.1.351 and B.1.1.7 variants were reportedly recognized by nearly half of the unique spike-specific TCRs. A significant rise in spike-specific TCR breadth and depth was observed after two AZD1222 doses relative to day 0 and relative to MenACWY recipients. The whole spike protein was spanned by vaccine-associated CD4 TCRs, and dominant responses were seen in regions 160-218 and 743-854. Participants were mostly white British and included more females than males, and it was suggested by the authors that clonal diversity may have been underestimated. The 56-69-year group was small, and its depth increase did not reach significance, likely because of low power. No day 14 peak-response samples were available, so repertoires were characterized only after the peak T cell response. Conclusions about previously exposed vaccinees are limited because only a handful of AZD1222 recipients were SARS-CoV-2 seropositive at baseline.

The chain employs TRBV5-1 and TRBJ1-5; the D gene is perhaps TRBD1, from 6 matching bases. Sequenced here: peripheral blood, sampled on day 0 of AZD1222 vaccination. This receptor was identified in an adult in good health. CDR3 loop: CASSLQGLGQPQHF. Here is the DNA: TGCGCCAGCAGCTTACAGGGTTTGGGTCAGCCCCAGCATTTT.